This entry features one T cell receptor beta chain sequence. The antigen is undetermined. TCRdb reassembled clones from the PCR reads with MiXCR. This sample yields roughly 40,000 clones, of which around 24% are seen a single time; more than 12% belongs to the top ten. This sample is part of a study of metastatic and nonmetastatic thyroid tumors. As for the study in general: Repertoire comparisons spanned blood and tumor or nodule tissue from malignant and benign thyroid patients.

The CDR3 runs 13 residues. The germline V gene encodes CDR1 SQVTM and CDR2 ANQGSEA. With 8 bases clipped from V and 7 bases from J, the junction kept 13 bases outside the gene matches. Thyroid surgery was performed in patients who had received no treatment beforehand. Findings and caveats of the study: When malignant thyroid tumors were compared with benign nodules, TCR beta diversity was reportedly significantly higher in the malignant tumors. This held in both blood and tumor samples.

Sequencing was carried out using tumor tissue. This clonotype originated in a female donor with papillary thyroid cancer or a benign thyroid nodule (not recorded which). Some clones in this sample may be carry-over from other donors' samples. The chain links TRBV29-1 to TRBJ2-7; 8 nucleotides match TRBD1. The CDR3 bases are TGCAGCTTTTGGGGACAGGCCATTTGGGAGCAGTACTTC. Residues: CSFWGQAIWEQYF.